Following are 5 T cell receptor beta chains from one sample sequenced in a study of tumor-infiltrating lymphocytes in primary liver carcinoma. Researchers generated TCR beta cDNA from approximately 520 ng of total RNA, relying on a constant-region primer. Slightly modified ARM-PCR, run as three nested multiplex PCR rounds, produced the TCR beta libraries. It was with TRBV1-TRBV30 forward primers and a C-beta reverse primer that the first two PCR rounds were run, at roughly 9 cycles each. TCRdb passed the multiplex PCR reads through MiXCR, listing each CDR3 protein once. The table shows 300,000 to 350,000 distinct CDR3 sequences, with about 61% occurring only once. The study extracted blood RNA from unsorted whole blood and also extracted germline DNA. Specimen: peripheral blood. Receptors originate from a man aged 35-49 years with primary liver carcinoma and hepatitis B virus infection.

The chain is built from TRBV6-6 and TRBJ2-1; 7 bases line up with TRBD2. The CDR3 is 15 amino acids. CDR1 is MNHNY, CDR2 SVGAGI, per germline (reference sequence). V was pared by 4 bases and J by 2 bases, with 5 bases of the junction left unmatched. CDR3 residues: CASSLEAGAYNEQFF. The CDR3 DNA reads as TGTGCCAGCAGTTTGGAGGCGGGAGCCTACAATGAGCAGTTCTTC.

The gene calls are TRBV6-1 and TRBJ1-5; 7 positions agree with TRBD1. V was pared by 7 bases and J by 4 bases, with 7 bases of the junction left unmatched. From germline, CDR1 is MNHNS and CDR2 SASEGT. The CDR3 is 14 amino acids. The CDR3 here is CASTVTGTNQPQHF. DNA for the CDR3: TGTGCCAGCACTGTGACAGGGACAAATCAGCCCCAGCATTTT.

This rearrangement joins TRBV5-4 to TRBJ1-1; D uncertain. Looked up from germline, CDR1 is SGHNT and CDR2 is YYREEE (reference sequence). Trimming removed 4 bases from V and 1 base from J, with 11 bases in between. The CDR3 has 14 residues. In DNA, the CDR3 is TGTGCCAGCAGCACTGAACGGCAGAACACTGAAGCTTTCTTT. Its translation: CASSTERQNTEAFF. Together with reference TRBV5-4 and TRBJ1-1, the CDR3 gives the full variable domain: ETGVTQSPTHLIKTRGQQVTLRCSSQSGHNTVSWYQQALGQGPQFIFQYYREEENGRGNFPPRFSGLQFPNYSSELNVNALELDDSALYLCASSTERQNTEAFFGQGTRLTVV.

Remarks on this clonotype: One junction end does not reproduce the germline sequence, and a read error may be involved. The chain recombines TRBV11-2 with TRBJ2-1; 8 bases agree with TRBD2. The CDR3 has 15 amino acids. The germline V gene has CDR1 SGHAT and CDR2 FQNNGV. The CDR3 region is CASSLDSGEDNEQFF. The CDR3 region has the DNA TGTGCCAGCAGCTTAGATAGCGGGGAGGACAATGAACAGTTCTTC.

Comments on this clonotype: Its ends do not fully match the called genes, so a read error is possible. This chain uses TRBV4-1 with TRBJ2-6, with D perhaps TRBD1 (5 bases). The V gene's germline CDR1 is MGHRA and CDR2 YSYEKL. The CDR3 covers 17 residues. DNA for the CDR3: TGTGCCAGCAGCCAAGAAGAACGGGTCTCTGGGGCCAACGCCCTGACTTTC. Translation gives CASSQEERVSGANALTF.